The clone carrying this T cell receptor beta chain came up a few times. The sample originates from a study of blood T cell repertoires in COVID-19. In the study overall: The United States, Italy and Spain supplied acute and convalescent COVID-19 samples.

Some clones are missing from TCRdb's copy, which holds only in-frame ones; the method was immunoSEQ multiplex PCR. Here the sample spans 280,000 or so clones, approximately 83% being singletons. V lost 6 bases and J 11 bases, leaving 14 bases between the germline ends. The CDR3 runs 11 residues. Germline V gene data show CDR1 as SQVTM and CDR2 as ANQGSEA. The receptor was isolated from a human donor in a cohort sampled during active COVID-19. The chain uses TRBV29-1 and TRBJ1-3; D unresolved. Material for sequencing was peripheral blood. CDR3 bases: TGCAGCGTGCACCTCTCGGGTGCCATATATTTT. It yields the protein CSVHLSGAIYF.